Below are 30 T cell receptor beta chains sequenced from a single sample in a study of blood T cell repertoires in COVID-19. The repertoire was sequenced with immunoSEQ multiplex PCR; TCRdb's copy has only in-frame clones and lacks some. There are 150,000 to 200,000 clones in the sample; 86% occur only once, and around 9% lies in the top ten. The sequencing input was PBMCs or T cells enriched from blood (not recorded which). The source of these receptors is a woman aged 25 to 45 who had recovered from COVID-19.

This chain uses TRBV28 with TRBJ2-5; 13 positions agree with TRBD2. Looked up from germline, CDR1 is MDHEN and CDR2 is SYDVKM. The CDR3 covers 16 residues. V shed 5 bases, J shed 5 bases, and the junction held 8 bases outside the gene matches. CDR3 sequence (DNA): TGTGCCAGCAGTCCCCGACTAGCGGGAGGTCGGGAGACCCAGTACTTC. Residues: CASSPRLAGGRETQYF.

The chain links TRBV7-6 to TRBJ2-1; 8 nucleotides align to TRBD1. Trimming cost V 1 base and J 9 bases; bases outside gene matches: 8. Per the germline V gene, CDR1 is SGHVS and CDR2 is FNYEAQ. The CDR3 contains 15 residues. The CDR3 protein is CASSLVDRGIAEQFF. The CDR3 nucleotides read TGTGCCAGCAGCTTAGTAGACAGGGGTATCGCTGAGCAGTTCTTC.

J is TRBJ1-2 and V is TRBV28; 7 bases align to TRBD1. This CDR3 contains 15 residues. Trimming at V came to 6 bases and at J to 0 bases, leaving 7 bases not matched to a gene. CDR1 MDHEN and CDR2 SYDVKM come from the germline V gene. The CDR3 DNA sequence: TGTGCCAGCAGCTCATCGGGACAGCCTAACTATGGCTACACCTTC. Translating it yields CASSSSGQPNYGYTF.

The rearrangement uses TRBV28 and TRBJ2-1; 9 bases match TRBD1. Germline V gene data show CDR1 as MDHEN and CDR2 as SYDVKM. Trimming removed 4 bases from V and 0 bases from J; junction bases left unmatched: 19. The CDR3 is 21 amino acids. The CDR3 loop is CASSSGQGSWETLSSYNEQFF. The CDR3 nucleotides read TGTGCCAGCAGTTCGGGACAGGGTTCCTGGGAGACTCTGAGCTCCTACAATGAGCAGTTCTTC.

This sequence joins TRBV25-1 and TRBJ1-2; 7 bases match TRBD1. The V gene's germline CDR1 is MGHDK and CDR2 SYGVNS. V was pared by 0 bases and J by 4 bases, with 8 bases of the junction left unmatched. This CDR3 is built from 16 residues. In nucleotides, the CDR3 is TGTGCCAGCAGTGAATATTTCGGACAGGATAGCTATGGCTACACCTTC. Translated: CASSEYFGQDSYGYTF.

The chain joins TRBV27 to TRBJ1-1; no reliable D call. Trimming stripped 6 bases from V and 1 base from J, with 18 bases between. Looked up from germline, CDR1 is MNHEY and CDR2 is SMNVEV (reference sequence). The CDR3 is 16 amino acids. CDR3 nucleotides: TGTGCCAGCAGGGCCCTTGGGCTTGGTGGGAACACTGAAGCTTTCTTT. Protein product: CASRALGLGGNTEAFF.

CDR3 in DNA: TGTGCCAGCAGGTTCCCGGGACTCCATAACAATGAGCAGTTCTTC. Translated: CASRFPGLHNNEQFF. The genes are TRBV28 and TRBJ2-1; D may be TRBD2 (6 bases). The CDR3 length is 15 residues. CDR1 is MDHEN and CDR2 is SYDVKM in the germline V gene. The V gene lost 6 bases and the J gene lost 5 bases, with 17 bases spanning the gap.

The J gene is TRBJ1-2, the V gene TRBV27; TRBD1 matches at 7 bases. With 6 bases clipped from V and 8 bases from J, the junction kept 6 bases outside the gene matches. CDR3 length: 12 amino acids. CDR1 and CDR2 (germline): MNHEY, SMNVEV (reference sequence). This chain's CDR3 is CASSDREEGYTF. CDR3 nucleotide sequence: TGTGCCAGCAGCGACAGGGAGGAAGGCTACACCTTC.

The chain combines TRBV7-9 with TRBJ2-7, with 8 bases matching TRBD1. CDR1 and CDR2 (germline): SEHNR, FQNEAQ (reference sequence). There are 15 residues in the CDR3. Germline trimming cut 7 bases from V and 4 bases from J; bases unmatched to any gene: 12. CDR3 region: CASTRPGQVGYEQYF. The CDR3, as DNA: TGTGCCAGCACCCGCCCGGGACAGGTAGGGTACGAGCAGTACTTC. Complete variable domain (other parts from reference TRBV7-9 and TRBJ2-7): DTGVSQNPRHKITKRGQNVTFRCDPISEHNRLYWYRQTLGQGPEFLTYFQNEAQLEKSRLLSDRFSAERPKGSFSTLEIQRTEQGDSAMYLCASTRPGQVGYEQYFGPGTRLTVT.

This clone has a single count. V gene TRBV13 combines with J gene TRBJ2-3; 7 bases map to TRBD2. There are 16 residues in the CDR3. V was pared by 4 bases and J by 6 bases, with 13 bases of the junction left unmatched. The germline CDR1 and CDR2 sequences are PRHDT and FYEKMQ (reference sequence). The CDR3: CASSSGLGGVGDTQYF. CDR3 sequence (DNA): TGTGCCAGCAGCTCCGGACTAGGAGGTGTTGGGGATACGCAGTATTTT.

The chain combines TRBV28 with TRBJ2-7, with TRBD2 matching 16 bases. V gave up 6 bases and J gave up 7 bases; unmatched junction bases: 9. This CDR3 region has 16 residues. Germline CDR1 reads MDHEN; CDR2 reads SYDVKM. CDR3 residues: CASSLRGTSGRVEQYF. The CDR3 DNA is TGTGCCAGCAGCCTGCGGGGGACTAGCGGGAGGGTTGAGCAGTACTTC.

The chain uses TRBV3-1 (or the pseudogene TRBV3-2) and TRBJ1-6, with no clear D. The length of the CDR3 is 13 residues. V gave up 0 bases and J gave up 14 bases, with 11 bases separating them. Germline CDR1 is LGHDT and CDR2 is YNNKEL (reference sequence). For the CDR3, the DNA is TGTGCCAGCAGCCAAGATCCCGGTCTCGCCCTCCACTTT. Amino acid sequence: CASSQDPGLALHF.

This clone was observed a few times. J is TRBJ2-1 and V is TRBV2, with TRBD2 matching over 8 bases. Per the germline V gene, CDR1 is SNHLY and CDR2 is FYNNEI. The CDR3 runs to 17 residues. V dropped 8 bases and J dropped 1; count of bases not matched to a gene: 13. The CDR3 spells CASEGGASGSSYNEQFF. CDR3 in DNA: TGTGCCAGCGAGGGGGGGGCAAGCGGGAGTTCCTACAATGAGCAGTTCTTC.

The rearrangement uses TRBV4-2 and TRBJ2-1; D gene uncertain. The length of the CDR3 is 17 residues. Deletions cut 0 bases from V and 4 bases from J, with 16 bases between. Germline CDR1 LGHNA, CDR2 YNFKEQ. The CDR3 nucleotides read TGTGCCAGCAGCCAAGATGGTCATGAGGCTGGGTACAATGAGCAGTTCTTC. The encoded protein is CASSQDGHEAGYNEQFF.

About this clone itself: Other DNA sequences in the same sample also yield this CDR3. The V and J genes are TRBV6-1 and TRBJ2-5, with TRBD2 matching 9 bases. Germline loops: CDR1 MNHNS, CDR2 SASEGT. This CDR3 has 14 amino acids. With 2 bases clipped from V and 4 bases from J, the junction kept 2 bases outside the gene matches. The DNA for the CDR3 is TGTGCCAGCAGTGAAATTAGCGGGAGAGAGACCCAGTACTTC. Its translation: CASSEISGRETQYF.

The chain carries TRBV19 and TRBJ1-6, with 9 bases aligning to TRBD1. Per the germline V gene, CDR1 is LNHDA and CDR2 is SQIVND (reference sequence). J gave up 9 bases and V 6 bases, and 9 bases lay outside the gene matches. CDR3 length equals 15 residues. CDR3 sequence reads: CASSTPGTGTSPLHF. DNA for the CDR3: TGTGCCAGTAGCACTCCCGGGACAGGGACTTCACCCCTCCACTTT.

In nucleotides, the CDR3 is TGTGCCAGCAGCGCGGGGGGCAGGGGGTACACTGAAGCTTTCTTT. Its translation: CASSAGGRGYTEAFF. J is TRBJ1-1 and V is TRBV21-1. TRBV21-1 is shown as a pseudogene. This CDR3 comprises 15 residues.

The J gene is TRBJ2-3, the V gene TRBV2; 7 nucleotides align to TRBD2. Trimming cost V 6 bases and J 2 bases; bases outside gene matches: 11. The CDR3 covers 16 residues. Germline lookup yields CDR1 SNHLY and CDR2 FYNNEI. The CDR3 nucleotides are TGTGCCAGCAGCGTCCTAGGACGGGAGGACACAGATACGCAGTATTTT. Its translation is CASSVLGREDTDTQYF.

In DNA, the CDR3 is TGCGCCAGCAGCCTAACAGGGGAAAGGGGCTACACCTTC. Translation gives CASSLTGERGYTF. V is TRBV5-1 and J is TRBJ1-2, with 7 positions matching TRBD1. The V and J ends lost 4 bases and 8 bases, in that order; junction bases with no gene match: 8. CDR3 length equals 13 residues. The germline V gene encodes CDR1 SGHRS and CDR2 YFSETQ.

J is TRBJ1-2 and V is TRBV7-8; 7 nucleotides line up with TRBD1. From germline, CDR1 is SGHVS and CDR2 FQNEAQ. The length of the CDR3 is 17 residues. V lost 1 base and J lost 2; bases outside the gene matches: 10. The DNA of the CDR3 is TGTGCCAGCAGCTTAGACGGCTGGGGACAGCGAAACTATGGCTACACCTTC. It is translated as CASSLDGWGQRNYGYTF. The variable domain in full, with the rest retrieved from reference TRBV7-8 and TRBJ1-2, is GAGVSQSPRYKVAKRGQDVALRCDPISGHVSLFWYQQALGQGPEFLTYFQNEAQLDKSGLPSDRFFAERPEGSVSTLKIQRTQQEDSAVYLCASSLDGWGQRNYGYTFGSGTRLTVV.

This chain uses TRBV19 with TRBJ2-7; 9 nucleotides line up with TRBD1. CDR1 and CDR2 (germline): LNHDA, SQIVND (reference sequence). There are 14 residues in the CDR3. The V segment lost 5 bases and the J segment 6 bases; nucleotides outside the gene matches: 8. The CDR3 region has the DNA TGTGCCAGTAGTGACCCGGGACAGGGAGGCGAGCAGTACTTC. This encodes CASSDPGQGGEQYF.

For the CDR3, the DNA is TGTGCCAGCAGTTCGTTTTTGTCGAATGGGCGGGGGGCCCCCAATCAGCCCCAGCATTTT. Protein: CASSSFLSNGRGAPNQPQHF. This sequence joins TRBV28 and TRBJ1-5; D may be TRBD1 (6 bases). Germline-derived CDR1 and CDR2 are MDHEN and SYDVKM. The CDR3 is 20 amino acids. The ends were cut back, 4 bases at V and 3 bases at J, with 28 bases in the middle.

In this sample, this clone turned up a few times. The CDR3 spells CASSPSRQRGYNEQFF. CDR3 nucleotide sequence: TGTGCCAGCTCCCCAAGTCGGCAGAGGGGGTACAATGAGCAGTTCTTC. V and J are TRBV7-8 and TRBJ2-1; TRBD1 might be the D (6 bases). Deletions cut 8 bases from V and 4 bases from J, with 21 bases between. The CDR3 totals 16 residues. The germline gives CDR1 SGHVS, CDR2 FQNEAQ.

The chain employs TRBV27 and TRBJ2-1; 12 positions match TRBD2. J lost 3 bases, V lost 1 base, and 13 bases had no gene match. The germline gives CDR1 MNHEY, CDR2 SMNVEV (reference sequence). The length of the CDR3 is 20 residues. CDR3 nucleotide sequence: TGTGCCAGCAGTTTATATGGACTAGCGGGACCTATGGACTACTACAATGAGCAGTTCTTC. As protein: CASSLYGLAGPMDYYNEQFF.

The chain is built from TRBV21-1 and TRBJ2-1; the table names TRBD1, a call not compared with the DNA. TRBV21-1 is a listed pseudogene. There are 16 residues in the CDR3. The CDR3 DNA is TGTGCCAGCAGAAAGGCGATTTTCCAGGCCTACAATGAGCAGTTCTTC. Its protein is CASRKAIFQAYNEQFF.

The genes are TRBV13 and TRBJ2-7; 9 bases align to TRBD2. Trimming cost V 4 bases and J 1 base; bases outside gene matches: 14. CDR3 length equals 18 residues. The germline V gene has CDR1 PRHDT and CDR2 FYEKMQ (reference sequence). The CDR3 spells CASSSKWVAGDDSYEQYF. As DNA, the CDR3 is TGTGCCAGCAGCTCCAAGTGGGTAGCGGGAGATGATTCCTACGAGCAGTACTTC.

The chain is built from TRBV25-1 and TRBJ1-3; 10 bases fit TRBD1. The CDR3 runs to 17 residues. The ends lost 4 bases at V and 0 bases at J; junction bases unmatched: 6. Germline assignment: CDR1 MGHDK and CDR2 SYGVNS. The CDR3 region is CASSATGTGVSGNTIYF. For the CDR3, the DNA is TGTGCCAGCAGTGCGACCGGGACAGGGGTCTCTGGAAACACCATATATTTT.

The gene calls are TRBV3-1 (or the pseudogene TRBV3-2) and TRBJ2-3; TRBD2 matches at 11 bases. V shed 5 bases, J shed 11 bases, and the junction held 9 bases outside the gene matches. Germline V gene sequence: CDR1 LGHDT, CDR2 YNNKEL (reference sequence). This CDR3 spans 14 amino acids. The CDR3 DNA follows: TGTGCCAGCAGCGGGACTAGCGGCACAGAGGGGCAGTATTTT. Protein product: CASSGTSGTEGQYF.

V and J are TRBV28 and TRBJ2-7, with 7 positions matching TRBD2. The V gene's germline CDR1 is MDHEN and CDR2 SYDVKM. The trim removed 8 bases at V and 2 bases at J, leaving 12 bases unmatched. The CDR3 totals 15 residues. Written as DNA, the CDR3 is TGTGCCAGCTACCTCGGGGGGAGCGCGCCCTACGAGCAGTACTTC. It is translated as CASYLGGSAPYEQYF.

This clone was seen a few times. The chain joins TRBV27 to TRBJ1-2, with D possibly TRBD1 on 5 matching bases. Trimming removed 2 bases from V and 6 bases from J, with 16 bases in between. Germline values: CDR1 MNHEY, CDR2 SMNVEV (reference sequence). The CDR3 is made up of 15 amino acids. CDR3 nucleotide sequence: TGTGCCAGCAGTTTAAGGCTGTCCCAAGGGGATGGCTACACCTTC. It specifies CASSLRLSQGDGYTF.